Presented here are 16 T cell receptor beta chains from one specimen sequenced in a study of blood T cell repertoires in COVID-19. This table comes from immunoSEQ multiplex PCR, and its TCRdb copy is limited to in-frame clones, with some not included. The table includes around 380,000 clones, around 84% detected once. Specimen: peripheral blood. The receptors were sampled from a human donor with acute or convalescent COVID-19. The donor label of this sample is uncertain.

CDR3: CASSSRGQGRITEAFF. DNA of the CDR3: TGTGCCAGCAGCTCCCGCGGACAGGGGAGAATCACTGAAGCTTTCTTT. This chain connects TRBV13 to TRBJ1-1; 9 bases agree with TRBD1. V lost 4 bases to trimming and J lost 4 bases; unmatched junction nucleotides: 10. In germline, CDR1 is PRHDT, CDR2 FYEKMQ (reference sequence). This CDR3 is 16 amino acids long.

At least ten counts were recorded for this clone. The chain recombines TRBV6-5 with TRBJ2-3; 13 bases agree with TRBD2. Unmatched junction bases numbered 3, after V lost 4 bases and J lost 2 bases. The CDR3 covers 16 residues. CDR1 and CDR2 from the germline V gene are MNHEY and SVGAGI. CDR3 nucleotide sequence: TGTGCCAGCAGTTTGACTAGCGGGGGGCTCACAGATACGCAGTATTTT. This sequence encodes CASSLTSGGLTDTQYF.

This chain connects TRBV7-9 to TRBJ2-3; 10 nucleotides align to TRBD2. CDR3 length equals 16 residues. The germline gives CDR1 SEHNR, CDR2 FQNEAQ (reference sequence). With 4 bases clipped from V and 2 bases from J, the junction kept 6 bases outside the gene matches. DNA of the CDR3: TGTGCCAGCAGCTCCCGGACTAGCGGTATCACAGATACGCAGTATTTT. This gives the protein CASSSRTSGITDTQYF. Full variable domain (missing parts from reference TRBV7-9 and TRBJ2-3): DTGVSQNPRHKITKRGQNVTFRCDPISEHNRLYWYRQTLGQGPEFLTYFQNEAQLEKSRLLSDRFSAERPKGSFSTLEIQRTEQGDSAMYLCASSSRTSGITDTQYFGPGTRLTVL.

The rearrangement uses TRBV3-1 (or the pseudogene TRBV3-2) and TRBJ1-1; 7 bases line up with TRBD1. The germline V gene encodes CDR1 LGHDT and CDR2 YNNKEL (reference sequence). J gave up 11 bases and V 2 bases, and 5 bases lay outside the gene matches. The CDR3 is 12 amino acids. CDR3 loop: CASSQRSGGAFF. The CDR3 bases are TGTGCCAGCAGCCAAAGATCAGGGGGGGCTTTCTTT.

Here the CDR3 reads CAWSVKTVSGNTIYF. The CDR3 nucleotides read TGTGCCTGGAGTGTTAAGACTGTCTCTGGAAACACCATATATTTT. This sequence joins TRBV30 and TRBJ1-3; no definite D call. This CDR3 has 15 residues. Germline CDR1 GTSNPN, CDR2 SVGIG (reference sequence). Trimming left V 0 bases short and J 0 bases short, with 9 bases between. Drawing the rest from reference TRBV30 and TRBJ1-3, the complete variable domain is SQTIHQWPATLVQPVGSPLSLECTVEGTSNPNLYWYRQAAGRGLQLLFYSVGIGQISSEVPQNLSASRPQDRQFILSSKKLLLSDSGFYLCAWSVKTVSGNTIYFGEGSWLTVV.

This clone was detected once. The V and J genes are TRBV5-1 and TRBJ1-5, with TRBD1 identical over 8 bases. With 4 bases clipped from V and 4 bases from J, the junction kept 7 bases outside the gene matches. This CDR3 has 15 residues. Germline CDR1 is SGHRS and CDR2 is YFSETQ. The CDR3 sequence: CASSTGQGRNQPQHF. CDR3 DNA: TGCGCCAGCAGCACCGGACAGGGCAGAAATCAGCCCCAGCATTTT. Using reference TRBV5-1 and TRBJ1-5 for the parts outside the CDR3, the full variable domain is KAGVTQTPRYLIKTRGQQVTLSCSPISGHRSVSWYQQTPGQGLQFLFEYFSETQRNKGNFPGRFSGRQFSNSRSEMNVSTLELGDSALYLCASSTGQGRNQPQHFGDGTRLSIL.

This clone appeared once. CDR3 protein: CASSMEGSSYEQYF. CDR3 DNA: TGTGCCAGTAGTATGGAGGGTTCCTCCTACGAGCAGTACTTC. The V call is TRBV19, the J call TRBJ2-7, with D possibly TRBD2 on 6 matching bases. Germline assignment: CDR1 LNHDA and CDR2 SQIVND (reference sequence). The CDR3 extends over 14 amino acids. Trimming pared 3 bases from V and 0 bases from J, leaving 9 bases between.

The rearrangement joins TRBV27 to TRBJ1-1; TRBD1 matches at 7 bases. CDR1 is MNHEY and CDR2 is SMNVEV in the germline V gene (reference sequence). V trimming: 2 bases; J trimming: 3 bases; junction bases outside the gene matches: 6. This CDR3 is 15 amino acids long. The CDR3 here is CASSLRGDRYTEAFF. In DNA form, the CDR3 reads TGTGCCAGCAGTTTAAGAGGGGACAGATACACTGAAGCTTTCTTT.

This clone was seen just once. This chain links TRBV11-3 with TRBJ1-1; D gene ambiguous. CDR3 length: 13 residues. V was clipped by 1 base and J by 0 bases, with 3 bases between them. Germline CDR1 and CDR2: SGHNT and YENEEA. The CDR3 nucleotides read TGTGCCAGCAGCTTAGCAGTGAACACTGAAGCTTTCTTT. Translating it yields CASSLAVNTEAFF.

The table lists this clone with a count of one. This chain uses TRBV12-3 or TRBV12-4 with TRBJ2-7; no firm D call. This CDR3 is 10 amino acids long. V was shortened by 1 base and J by 9 bases, with 4 bases between the two germline ends. CDR3 loop: CASSLGVQYF. CDR3 sequence (DNA): TGTGCCAGCAGTTTAGGAGTGCAGTACTTC.

A few counts support this clone. The CDR3 is CASSQGVAGRSPLHF. The DNA of the CDR3 is TGTGCCAGCAGCCAAGGGGTGGCAGGGCGCTCACCCCTCCACTTT. V is TRBV3-1 (or the pseudogene TRBV3-2) and J is TRBJ1-6, with D maybe TRBD1 (5 bases). Germline V gene data show CDR1 as LGHDT and CDR2 as YNNKEL (reference sequence). This CDR3 has 15 amino acids. V was trimmed by 1 base and J by 10 bases, leaving 14 bases between them.

This clone has just one count. Other DNA sequences in this specimen translate into the identical CDR3. The chain uses TRBV7-2 and TRBJ2-1; 9 nucleotides agree with TRBD2. CDR1 is SGHTA, CDR2 FQGNSA, per germline. The CDR3 spans 15 residues. With V trimmed by 3 bases and J by 0 bases, 0 bases remained unmatched. This CDR3 reads CASSFSGSSYNEQFF. CDR3 bases: TGTGCCAGCAGCTTTAGCGGGAGCTCCTACAATGAGCAGTTCTTC.

The chain joins TRBV5-6 to TRBJ2-3; D ambiguous. CDR3 length equals 14 residues. The V gene's germline CDR1 is SGHDT and CDR2 YYEEEE. Trimming pared 4 bases from V and 6 bases from J, leaving 15 bases between. Here the CDR3 DNA reads TGTGCCAGCAGCGCACGCGAGGCCTGGGATACGCAGTATTTT. Translating gives CASSAREAWDTQYF.

The rearrangement joins TRBV9 to TRBJ2-2, with 8 bases aligning to TRBD1. The germline gives CDR1 SGDLS, CDR2 YYNGEE. CDR3 length: 16 residues. V trimming: 3 bases; J trimming: 5 bases; junction bases outside the gene matches: 9. DNA of the CDR3: TGTGCCAGCAGCGAATTACAGGGGGGATGGACCGGGGAGCTGTTTTTT. It encodes CASSELQGGWTGELFF.

V is TRBV10-1 and J is TRBJ2-1, with 12 bases identical to TRBD2. V dropped 5 bases and J dropped 7; count of bases not matched to a gene: 3. Germline V gene lookup returns CDR1 WNHNN and CDR2 SYGVQD (reference sequence). The CDR3 has 14 amino acids. CDR3 DNA sequence: TGCGCCAGCAGTTTACTAGCGGGAGGAAATGAGCAGTTCTTC. Encoded protein: CASSLLAGGNEQFF.

The V and J genes are TRBV7-9 and TRBJ1-1; no firm D call. Deletions cut 4 bases from V and 7 bases from J, with 10 bases between. This CDR3 is built from 12 residues. In germline, CDR1 is SEHNR, CDR2 FQNEAQ (reference sequence). The CDR3, as DNA: TGTGCCAGCAGCTCGACTGGACTTGAAGCTTTCTTT. This codes for CASSSTGLEAFF.